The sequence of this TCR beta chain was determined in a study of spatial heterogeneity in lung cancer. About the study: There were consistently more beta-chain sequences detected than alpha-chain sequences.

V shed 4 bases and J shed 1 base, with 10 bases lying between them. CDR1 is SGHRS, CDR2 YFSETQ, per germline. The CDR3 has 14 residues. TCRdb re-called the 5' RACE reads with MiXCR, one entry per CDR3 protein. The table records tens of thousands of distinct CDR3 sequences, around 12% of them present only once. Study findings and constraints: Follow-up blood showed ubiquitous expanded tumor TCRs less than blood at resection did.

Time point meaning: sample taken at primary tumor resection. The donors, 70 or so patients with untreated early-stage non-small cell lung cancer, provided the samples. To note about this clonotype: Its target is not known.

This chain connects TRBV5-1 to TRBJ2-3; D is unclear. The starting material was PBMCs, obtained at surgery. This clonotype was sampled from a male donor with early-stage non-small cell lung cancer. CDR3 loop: CASSGNSGTDTQYF. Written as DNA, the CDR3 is TGCGCCAGCAGCGGGAACAGCGGCACAGATACGCAGTATTTT.